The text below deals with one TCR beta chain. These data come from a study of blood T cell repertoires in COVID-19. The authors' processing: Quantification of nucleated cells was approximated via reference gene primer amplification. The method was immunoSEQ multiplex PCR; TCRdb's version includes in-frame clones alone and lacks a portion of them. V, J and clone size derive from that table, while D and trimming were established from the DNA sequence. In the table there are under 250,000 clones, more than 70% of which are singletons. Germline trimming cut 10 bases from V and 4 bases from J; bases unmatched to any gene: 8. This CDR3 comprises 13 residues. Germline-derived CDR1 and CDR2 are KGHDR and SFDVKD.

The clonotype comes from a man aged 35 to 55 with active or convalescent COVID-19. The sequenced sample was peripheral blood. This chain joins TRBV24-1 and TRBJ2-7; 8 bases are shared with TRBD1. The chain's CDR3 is CATSPTGAYEQYF. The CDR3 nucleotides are TGTGCCACTTCACCGACAGGGGCATACGAGCAGTACTTC.